The 23 T cell receptor beta chains below were found in one sample sequenced in a study of T-cell memory formation after mild COVID-19. TCRdb re-called the 5' RACE reads with MiXCR, one entry per CDR3 protein. Of 120,000 or so distinct CDR3 sequences in the sample, approximately 6.2% were seen once. Sequenced input: PBMCs or a T cell subset sorted from them (not recorded which). The origin of the receptors is an adult woman who had mild COVID-19 (a few samples of this study predate the infection). Cell type and time point are not known.

This clonotype was seen a few times. The chain joins TRBV18 to TRBJ1-2; the match to TRBD1 covers 8 bases. The trim removed 4 bases at V and 8 bases at J, leaving 6 bases unmatched. Germline V gives CDR1 KGHSH, CDR2 LQKENI. The CDR3 extends over 13 amino acids. CDR3 bases: TGTGCCAGCTCACTTAACAGGGGGGACGGCTACACCTTC. This codes for CASSLNRGDGYTF.

This clonotype was observed many times. The chain recombines TRBV18 with TRBJ1-5; D is possibly TRBD1 (5 bases). Germline V gene lookup returns CDR1 KGHSH and CDR2 LQKENI. This CDR3 comprises 16 residues. The germline V and J ends were trimmed by 3 bases and 3 bases, with 15 bases remaining between them. The CDR3 DNA is TGTGCCAGCTCACCCCCGGGAGTTGGGGCCAATCAGCCCCAGCATTTT. Encoded protein: CASSPPGVGANQPQHF.

This clonotype was seen just once. The chain uses TRBV5-4 and TRBJ2-1; 7 bases align to TRBD2. The germline V gene encodes CDR1 SGHNT and CDR2 YYREEE (reference sequence). The CDR3 has 15 residues. The V gene end was trimmed by 6 bases and the J gene end by 3 bases; junction bases not matched to a gene: 9. Here the CDR3 reads CASTNLVAGYNEQFF. CDR3 DNA: TGTGCCAGCACCAACTTGGTAGCGGGCTACAATGAGCAGTTCTTC.

This clonotype has just a few counts. The CDR3 protein is CASSLLGGYGYTF. In DNA form, the CDR3 reads TGTGCCAGCAGCCTCCTTGGGGGATATGGCTACACCTTC. The rearrangement uses TRBV11-3 and TRBJ1-2, with D perhaps TRBD1 (5 bases). V gave up 5 bases and J gave up 5 bases, with 12 bases separating them. Germline assignment: CDR1 SGHNT and CDR2 YENEEA. The CDR3 is made up of 13 amino acids.

The chain recombines TRBV30 with TRBJ1-6; a weak D match, TRBD1 (6 bases). The CDR3 contains 16 residues. V was clipped by 1 base and J by 8 bases, with 18 bases between them. CDR1 and CDR2 (germline): GTSNPN, SVGIG (reference sequence). The CDR3 coding sequence is TGTGCCTGGAGTGCAGGAGGGGGTTTTGGGTATTCACCCCTCCACTTT. It translates to CAWSAGGGFGYSPLHF.

This rearrangement joins TRBV12-3 or TRBV12-4 to TRBJ1-6; D possibly corresponds to TRBD1 (5 bases). The CDR3 contains 16 residues. V was trimmed by 5 bases and J by 3 bases, leaving 14 bases between them. CDR3 region: CASSNRDRGYNSPLHF. CDR3 in DNA: TGTGCCAGCAGTAACCGGGACCGGGGCTATAATTCACCCCTCCACTTT.

This chain links TRBV12-3 or TRBV12-4 with TRBJ2-1, with 12 nucleotides matching TRBD2. CDR3 length: 15 residues. Losses at the gene ends were 4 bases for V and 7 bases for J; bases not matched to a gene: 5. CDR3 coding DNA: TGTGCCAGCAGTTCAGCTAGCGGGGGGGATAATGAGCAGTTCTTC. Translating gives CASSSASGGDNEQFF.

Many counts were recorded for this clonotype. The chain couples TRBV4-2 to TRBJ2-1, with 10 bases that match TRBD2. Germline assignment: CDR1 LGHNA and CDR2 YNFKEQ. This CDR3 spans 17 amino acids. After removal of 0 bases from V and 7 bases from J, the junction contained 9 bases not matched to a gene. For the CDR3, the DNA is TGTGCCAGCAGCCAAGATTCGGCTAGCGGGAGCTGGAATGAGCAGTTCTTC. Translated: CASSQDSASGSWNEQFF.

This clonotype was seen at least ten times. The rearrangement links TRBV11-2 to TRBJ2-7, with D perhaps matching TRBD1 or TRBD2 (5 bases each). CDR1 SGHAT and CDR2 FQNNGV come from the germline V gene. CDR3 size: 16 residues. Trimming took 0 bases from V and 1 from J, leaving 13 bases between them. The CDR3 spells CASSLDWGTGSYEQYF. CDR3 DNA sequence: TGTGCCAGCAGCTTAGATTGGGGGACGGGATCCTACGAGCAGTACTTC.

This clonotype was detected a few times. V usage is TRBV5-1 and J usage is TRBJ1-1, with no clear D. V shed 4 bases and J shed 2 bases, with 9 bases lying between them. The CDR3 consists of 13 residues. CDR1 and CDR2 from the germline V gene are SGHRS and YFSETQ. The CDR3 DNA reads as TGCGCCAGCAGCGGAGGGTCCAACACTGAAGCTTTCTTT. It encodes CASSGGSNTEAFF.

This chain links TRBV6-2 or TRBV6-3 with TRBJ2-3; TRBD1 matches at 10 bases. Per the germline V gene, CDR1 is MNHEY and CDR2 is SVGEGT. V trimming: 6 bases; J trimming: 6 bases; junction bases outside the gene matches: 9. This CDR3 has 15 amino acids. The CDR3 sequence: CASSEGGQGKDTQYF. CDR3 coding DNA: TGTGCCAGCAGCGAAGGGGGACAGGGGAAGGATACGCAGTATTTT.

This clonotype was counted a few times. This chain connects TRBV3-1 to TRBJ2-3, with 8 nucleotides matching TRBD2. There are 13 residues in the CDR3. V trimming: 10 bases; J trimming: 6 bases; junction bases outside the gene matches: 9. Germline CDR1 is LGHDT and CDR2 is YNNKEL (reference sequence). CDR3 DNA: TGTGCCACCGCCCCGGGGGGGTTGGATACGCAGTATTTT. The encoded protein is CATAPGGLDTQYF.

This clonotype was seen once. The CDR3 protein is CASKLAGGEQYV. DNA for the CDR3: TGTGCCAGCAAACTAGCGGGGGGCGAGCAGTACGTC. The chain links TRBV5-5 to TRBJ2-7; 12 nucleotides line up with TRBD2. This CDR3 comprises 12 residues. Losses at the gene ends were 6 bases for V and 6 bases for J; bases not matched to a gene: 1. The germline gives CDR1 SGHKS, CDR2 YYEKEE (reference sequence).

This clonotype was detected once. The chain joins TRBV6-2 or TRBV6-3 to TRBJ2-2; tentative D call: TRBD2 (6 bases). The CDR3 consists of 15 residues. The V gene's germline CDR1 is MNHEY and CDR2 SVGEGT. V lost 2 bases to trimming and J lost 4 bases, with 11 bases between them. In nucleotides, the CDR3 is TGTGCCAGCAGTTACAGGAGGGGAAGCACCGGGGAGCTGTTTTTT. Translation: CASSYRRGSTGELFF.

This chain connects TRBV12-3 or TRBV12-4 to TRBJ1-2, with 9 bases that match TRBD1. V dropped 10 bases and J dropped 4; count of bases not matched to a gene: 7. The length of the CDR3 is 13 residues. CDR3 protein: CATRTGAPYGYTF. The CDR3 nucleotides are TGTGCCACACGGACAGGGGCCCCCTATGGCTACACCTTC.

The chain couples TRBV21-1 to TRBJ2-5; the table's TRBD1 call for D was not verified on the DNA. TRBV21-1 is flagged as a pseudogene. The CDR3 is made up of 16 amino acids. The CDR3 loop reads CASSNLGTGPPGAQYF. The CDR3 region has the DNA TGTGCCAGCAGCAACTTGGGGACAGGTCCTCCAGGGGCCCAGTACTTC.

The chain links TRBV5-5 to TRBJ1-2; D unclear. This CDR3 comprises 15 residues. The V and J ends lost 0 bases and 4 bases respectively, with 13 bases between them. CDR1 SGHKS and CDR2 YYEKEE come from the germline V gene (reference sequence). CDR3 sequence reads: CASSLARGLGYGYTF. As DNA, the CDR3 is TGTGCCAGCAGCTTGGCCCGCGGGCTTGGCTATGGCTACACCTTC.

This clonotype was seen ten or more times. This chain connects TRBV5-1 to TRBJ1-1; TRBD1 is a possible D gene (5 bases). The CDR3 is made up of 15 amino acids. V lost 0 bases and J 4 bases, leaving 13 bases between the germline ends. The germline V gene encodes CDR1 SGHRS and CDR2 YFSETQ. CDR3 coding DNA: TGCGCCAGCAGCTTGGGCCCGGGGGTAAGCACTGAAGCTTTCTTT. Its translation is CASSLGPGVSTEAFF.

In this sample, this clonotype turned up many times. The V and J genes are TRBV29-1 and TRBJ1-1; 9 bases align to TRBD1. The CDR3 has 14 amino acids. Unmatched junction bases numbered 8, after V lost 8 bases and J lost 1 base. CDR1 SQVTM and CDR2 ANQGSEA come from the germline V gene. The CDR3 coding sequence is TGCAGCTCATGGTCGACAGGGGGGAACACTGAAGCTTTCTTT. It specifies CSSWSTGGNTEAFF. Complete variable domain (other parts from reference TRBV29-1 and TRBJ1-1): SAVISQKPSRDICQRGTSLTIQCQVDSQVTMMFWYRQQPGQSLTLIATANQGSEATYESGFVIDKFPISRPNLTFSTLTVSNMSPEDSSIYLCSSWSTGGNTEAFFGQGTRLTVV.

This clonotype was recorded at least ten times. The rearrangement uses TRBV20-1 and TRBJ1-2, with unresolved D. The CDR3 is 14 amino acids. The germline gives CDR1 DFQATT, CDR2 SNEGSKA (reference sequence). V gave up 6 bases and J gave up 3 bases, with 17 bases separating them. The CDR3 DNA reads as TGCAGTGCCCCAAGGGCAGGCCTTTACTATGGCTACACCTTC. This codes for CSAPRAGLYYGYTF.

The table lists this clonotype with a few counts. The chain joins TRBV7-2 to TRBJ2-5, with a tentative D call TRBD2 (6 bases). Germline values: CDR1 SGHTA, CDR2 FQGNSA. The CDR3 extends over 13 amino acids. V lost 6 bases and J 5 bases, leaving 13 bases between the germline ends. The CDR3 loop is CASSLASDETQYF. In nucleotides, the CDR3 is TGTGCCAGCAGTCTGGCTAGCGACGAGACCCAGTACTTC. Based on the CDR3 plus reference TRBV7-2 and TRBJ2-5, the full variable domain is GAGVSQSPSNKVTEKGKDVELRCDPISGHTALYWYRQSLGQGLEFLIYFQGNSAPDKSGLPSDRFSAERTGGSVSTLTIQRTQQEDSAVYLCASSLASDETQYFGPGTRLLVL.

V and J are TRBV7-9 and TRBJ1-1; the D is unclear. V lost 2 bases to trimming and J lost 11 bases, with 18 bases between them. From germline, CDR1 is SEHNR and CDR2 FQNEAQ (reference sequence). This CDR3 is 14 amino acids long. For the CDR3, the DNA is TGTGCCAGCAGCTTAAAGGTTCCGGGGTTACAGGCTTTCTTT. Its translation is CASSLKVPGLQAFF. Filled out from reference TRBV7-9 and TRBJ1-1, the complete variable domain reads DTGVSQNPRHKITKRGQNVTFRCDPISEHNRLYWYRQTLGQGPEFLTYFQNEAQLEKSRLLSDRFSAERPKGSFSTLEIQRTEQGDSAMYLCASSLKVPGLQAFFGQGTRLTVV.

This clonotype was detected many times. The V gene is TRBV7-2, the J gene TRBJ2-7; no reliable D call. The germline V and J ends were trimmed by 7 bases and 7 bases, with 11 bases remaining between them. There are 11 residues in the CDR3. CDR1 and CDR2 from the germline V gene are SGHTA and FQGNSA. The CDR3, as DNA: TGTGCCAGCACCAATCTGGGGGAGCAGTACTTC. Translated: CASTNLGEQYF.